The next 18 T cell receptor beta chains were all read from a single sample in a study of neoadjuvant anti-PD-1 for oral cavity cancer. Method: immunoSEQ multiplex PCR; TCRdb's copy keeps in-frame clones and lacks some. The sample carries roughly 34,000 clones, approximately 87% recorded once. Sequences were derived from PBMCs, sampled before nivolumab (anti-PD-1) treatment. The receptors originated from a person between 40 and 85 years old with oral cavity squamous cell carcinoma.

The CDR3, as DNA: TGCAGCGCCTCGACTAGCGGGGGATACAATGAGCAGTTCTTC. Its protein is CSASTSGGYNEQFF. The rearrangement uses TRBV29-1 and TRBJ2-1; 12 bases map to TRBD2. Germline CDR1 SQVTM, CDR2 ANQGSEA. With V trimmed by 7 bases and J by 4 bases, 5 bases remained unmatched. This CDR3 is built from 14 residues.

The CDR3 here is CASSPGPTKSYEQYF. The CDR3 DNA sequence: TGTGCCAGCAGCCCGGGACCCACGAAATCCTACGAGCAGTACTTC. The rearrangement joins TRBV7-3 to TRBJ2-7, with D possibly called TRBD1 or TRBD2 (5 bases each). The CDR3 has 15 residues. Germline V gene lookup returns CDR1 SGHTA and CDR2 FQGTGA. V dropped 5 bases and J dropped 1 base, with 15 bases sitting between them.

In its sample, this clone was seen a few times. This rearrangement joins TRBV5-1 to TRBJ1-5; the D gene is possibly TRBD1 (5 bases). Trimming pared 4 bases from V and 4 bases from J, leaving 12 bases between. Germline V gives CDR1 SGHRS, CDR2 YFSETQ. The CDR3 consists of 14 residues. The CDR3 loop reads CASSPDSLNQPQHF. CDR3 sequence (DNA): TGCGCCAGCAGCCCTGACAGCCTTAATCAGCCCCAGCATTTT.

The chain is built from TRBV19 and TRBJ1-5, with a tentative D call TRBD1 (5 bases). The V and J ends lost 4 bases and 4 bases respectively, with 11 bases between them. The CDR3 has 14 amino acids. Per germline, CDR1 LNHDA and CDR2 SQIVND (reference sequence). CDR3 sequence (DNA): TGTGCCAGTAGTACGGCTGGGGGAAATCAGCCCCAGCATTTT. It codes for CASSTAGGNQPQHF.

The chain carries TRBV4-3 and TRBJ1-4; 9 nucleotides line up with TRBD1. J lost 8 bases, V lost 0 bases, and 13 bases had no gene match. The CDR3 loop spans 18 amino acids. Germline CDR1 LGHNA, CDR2 YSLEER. The DNA of the CDR3 is TGCGCCAGCAGCCAAGACCCCATCCGTGGGACAGGGCTAGAAAAACTGTTTTTT. It codes for CASSQDPIRGTGLEKLFF.

The chain joins TRBV5-1 to TRBJ2-7; D assignment may be TRBD1 or TRBD2 (5 bases each). Trimming pared 0 bases from V and 0 bases from J, leaving 10 bases between. Germline CDR1 is SGHRS and CDR2 is YFSETQ. This CDR3 contains 15 residues. The chain's CDR3 is CASSLGEGHSYEQYF. As DNA, the CDR3 is TGCGCCAGCAGCTTGGGTGAGGGGCACTCCTACGAGCAGTACTTC.

V gene TRBV5-4 combines with J gene TRBJ2-7, with TRBD1 identical over 9 bases. V lost 2 bases to trimming and J lost 3 bases; unmatched junction nucleotides: 6. The CDR3 sequence is 15 residues long. Per germline, CDR1 SGHNT and CDR2 YYREEE (reference sequence). The CDR3 loop reads CASSLPGTGSYEQYF. The DNA of the CDR3 is TGTGCCAGCAGCTTACCCGGGACAGGGAGCTACGAGCAGTACTTC.

This clone has just a few counts. V is TRBV5-6 and J is TRBJ2-1; D gene uncertain. The V end was cut by 5 bases, the J end by 4 bases, with 4 bases between. The V gene's germline CDR1 is SGHDT and CDR2 YYEEEE. CDR3 length: 11 residues. The CDR3 region is CASSSYNEQFF. In nucleotides, the CDR3 is TGTGCCAGCAGTTCTTACAATGAGCAGTTCTTC.

This clone was recorded once. As DNA, the CDR3 is TGTGCCAGCAGTGTGCGCTACGAGCAGTACTTC. Its protein is CASSVRYEQYF. This chain joins TRBV2 and TRBJ2-7; no reliable D call. The CDR3 is 11 amino acids. Trimming stripped 4 bases from V and 3 bases from J, with 4 bases between. Germline lookup yields CDR1 SNHLY and CDR2 FYNNEI.

The chain uses TRBV6-1 and TRBJ2-7; D gene uncertain. This CDR3 is built from 15 residues. The germline V and J ends were trimmed by 2 bases and 3 bases, with 14 bases remaining between them. Germline V gene sequence: CDR1 MNHNS, CDR2 SASEGT. The CDR3 here is CASSELTAPLYEQYF. The CDR3 DNA reads TGTGCCAGCAGTGAACTAACAGCTCCCCTCTACGAGCAGTACTTC.

V usage is TRBV27 and J usage is TRBJ1-5; 7 nucleotides agree with TRBD1. Germline V gene sequence: CDR1 MNHEY, CDR2 SMNVEV (reference sequence). V lost 0 bases and J lost 2; bases outside the gene matches: 7. The CDR3 length is 17 residues. The CDR3 protein is CASSLSRGPHGNQPQHF. The CDR3 nucleotides read TGTGCCAGCAGTTTATCAAGGGGGCCCCATGGCAATCAGCCCCAGCATTTT.

This clone is a singleton in its sample. The rearrangement uses TRBV9 and TRBJ1-3; D possibly corresponds to TRBD1 (5 bases). V dropped 0 bases and J dropped 0 bases, with 10 bases sitting between them. The CDR3 covers 16 residues. Germline V gene lookup returns CDR1 SGDLS and CDR2 YYNGEE. This CDR3 reads CASSVDPTASGNTIYF. Written as DNA, the CDR3 is TGTGCCAGCAGCGTAGATCCGACAGCCTCTGGAAACACCATATATTTT.

The chain uses TRBV10-2 and TRBJ1-2; D is possibly TRBD1 (5 bases). Between the trimmed V and J ends, which lost 3 bases and 5 bases, there was a span of 13 bases. This CDR3 is built from 14 residues. The V gene's germline CDR1 is WSHSY and CDR2 SAAADI. As DNA, the CDR3 is TGCGCCAGCAGTGAATGGGCGGAGGGGTATGGCTACACCTTC. This codes for CASSEWAEGYGYTF.

The rearrangement links TRBV7-2 to TRBJ2-7, with TRBD2 matching 14 bases. The CDR3 length is 14 residues. After removal of 5 bases from V and 7 bases from J, the junction contained 4 bases not matched to a gene. The germline gives CDR1 SGHTA, CDR2 FQGNSA. The CDR3 bases are TGTGCCAGCAGCCGACTAGCGGGGGGGCTAGAGCAGTACTTC. Its translation: CASSRLAGGLEQYF.

V and J are TRBV7-9 and TRBJ1-2; TRBD1 might be the D (5 bases). Per the germline V gene, CDR1 is SEHNR and CDR2 is FQNEAQ (reference sequence). This CDR3 spans 13 amino acids. V lost 5 bases to trimming and J lost 6 bases, with 13 bases between them. The CDR3 nucleotides read TGTGCCAGCAGCCCGTCGGGGGGTCATGGCTACACCTTC. Translating gives CASSPSGGHGYTF. The full variable domain, in which reference TRBV7-9 and TRBJ1-2 provide the parts outside the CDR3, is DTGVSQNPRHKITKRGQNVTFRCDPISEHNRLYWYRQTLGQGPEFLTYFQNEAQLEKSRLLSDRFSAERPKGSFSTLEIQRTEQGDSAMYLCASSPSGGHGYTFGSGTRLTVV.

The chain couples TRBV9 to TRBJ1-1; 7 bases fit TRBD1. CDR1 and CDR2 (germline): SGDLS, YYNGEE. CDR3 length: 18 residues. The ends lost 4 bases at V and 6 bases at J; junction bases unmatched: 21. For the CDR3, the DNA is TGTGCCAGCAGCTCATCCATCACAGGGGTCAGGGGAGTATCTGAAGCTTTCTTT. Amino acids: CASSSSITGVRGVSEAFF.

This chain links TRBV7-8 with TRBJ2-5, with D perhaps matching TRBD2 (5 bases). The DNA end lines up better with TRBJ2-7; the J call may be wrong. CDR1 is SGHVS, CDR2 FQNEAQ, per germline. The CDR3 length is 14 residues. The CDR3 region has the DNA TGTGCCAGCAGCAACCGGGATTTACTCAACGAGCAGTACTTC. Protein: CASSNRDLLNEQYF.

This clone was counted only a few times. The rearrangement joins TRBV4-1 to TRBJ2-1; TRBD2 matches 10 bases. This CDR3 comprises 16 residues. Per the germline V gene, CDR1 is MGHRA and CDR2 is YSYEKL. V was pared by 7 bases and J by 0 bases, with 6 bases of the junction left unmatched. The CDR3: CASKASGGLSYNEQFF. In nucleotides, the CDR3 is TGCGCCAGCAAGGCTAGCGGGGGCCTCTCCTACAATGAGCAGTTCTTC.